This entry lists 9 T cell receptor beta chains sequenced from one sample in a study of early T cells in non-severe SARS-CoV-2 infection. TCRdb independently ran MiXCR on the 5' RACE reads; one entry per CDR3 protein. The table has 100,000 to 130,000 distinct CDR3 sequences, around 10% seen once. Sequences were obtained from whole blood. The source of these receptors is an adult who was a healthcare worker with PCR-confirmed SARS-CoV-2 infection or an uninfected control (not recorded which).

The chain uses TRBV29-1 and TRBJ1-2; D unclear. Per the germline V gene, CDR1 is SQVTM and CDR2 is ANQGSEA. V was trimmed by 1 base and J by 0 bases, leaving 9 bases between them. The CDR3 runs to 14 residues. CDR3 nucleotide sequence: TGCAGCGTTGAAGTCCTGTTTGCTAACTATGGCTACACCTTC. As protein: CSVEVLFANYGYTF.

Note on this clonotype: The junction differs from germline at one of its ends, possibly a read error. The rearrangement uses TRBV20-1 and TRBJ2-7; maybe TRBD2 (5 bases). Germline values: CDR1 DFQATT, CDR2 SNEGSKA (reference sequence). The CDR3 loop spans 13 amino acids. CDR3: CRARDSRAYEQYF. DNA of the CDR3: TGCAGAGCTAGAGACTCGCGGGCCTACGAGCAGTACTTC.

This clonotype came up a few times. The chain is built from TRBV6-1 and TRBJ2-3; 9 bases agree with TRBD2. This CDR3 spans 15 amino acids. The ends lost 5 bases at V and 2 bases at J; junction bases unmatched: 5. Germline CDR1 is MNHNS and CDR2 is SASEGT. The CDR3 region is CASSRTSENTDTQYF. CDR3 in DNA: TGTGCCAGCAGTAGGACTAGCGAAAACACAGATACGCAGTATTTT.

Only a few counts were recorded for this clonotype. This chain joins TRBV28 and TRBJ2-2; perhaps TRBD1 as D (6 bases). Trimming shortened V by 5 bases and J by 5 bases, and 21 bases separated the two germline ends. The CDR3 loop spans 17 amino acids. The germline CDR1 and CDR2 sequences are MDHEN and SYDVKM. In DNA form, the CDR3 reads TGTGCCAGCAGTCCGACCACAGGGAAACGGAAGACCGGGGAGCTGTTTTTT. This translates into CASSPTTGKRKTGELFF.

This clonotype occurred a few times. The J gene is TRBJ2-3, the V gene TRBV12-3 or TRBV12-4; 10 positions match TRBD1. CDR3 length: 12 residues. The junction had 2 bases not matched to a gene; V was cut back by 6 bases and J by 8 bases. This chain's CDR3 is CASRGTGATQYF. DNA for the CDR3: TGTGCCAGCAGGGGGACAGGGGCTACGCAGTATTTT.

J is TRBJ2-2 and V is TRBV7-2, with TRBD2 matching over 9 bases. This CDR3 is 16 amino acids long. The ends lost 5 bases at V and 5 bases at J; junction bases unmatched: 9. Germline loops: CDR1 SGHTA, CDR2 FQGNSA. The CDR3 protein is CASSQLAGVRTGELFF. The CDR3, as DNA: TGTGCCAGCAGCCAATTAGCGGGAGTACGGACCGGGGAGCTGTTTTTT.

The chain combines TRBV7-9 with TRBJ2-1; the D is unclear. The germline gives CDR1 SEHNR, CDR2 FQNEAQ (reference sequence). The CDR3 is made up of 14 amino acids. V was pared by 5 bases and J by 8 bases, with 16 bases between. In nucleotides, the CDR3 is TGTGCCAGCAGCCACCGCCTCGGGCCCTATGAGCAGTTCTTC. Amino acid sequence: CASSHRLGPYEQFF.

The V call is TRBV21-1, the J call TRBJ2-5; TRBD1 was called by the table and not checked on the DNA. TRBV21-1 is a known pseudogene. This CDR3 comprises 14 residues. The CDR3 bases are TGTGCCAGCAGCAACCCAGGACAAGTCGAGACCCAGTACTTC. Translated, it gives CASSNPGQVETQYF.

This clonotype has more than one count but fewer than ten. The chain has TRBV19 and TRBJ2-1; D uncertain. There are 15 residues in the CDR3. Germline V gives CDR1 LNHDA, CDR2 SQIVND (reference sequence). The V and J ends lost 1 base and 6 bases respectively, with 13 bases between them. DNA for the CDR3: TGTGCCAGTAGTATAGTCCCTCTCCTACTCAATGAGCAGTTCTTC. Residues: CASSIVPLLLNEQFF.